This T cell receptor beta chain is drawn from a study of blood T cell repertoires in COVID-19 (TCRdb year 2020). Study-wide context: Samples covering the acute and convalescent phases of COVID-19 were provided by collaborators in the United States, Italy and Spain. The prospective study material was composed of cDNA or gDNA derived from T cells, B-cell-depleted T cells, or PBMCs. Subjects who had been exposed to COVID-19, were actively infected with it, or had recovered from it provided the deeply sampled blood TCRbeta repertoires that made up the dataset. A freely available public database, intended as a resource for researchers studying the immune response to SARS-CoV-2, is where the repertoires were released. The samples were drawn from the first 160 participants of the ongoing ImmuneRACE study and from over a thousand subjects provided by 6 global collaborators. The sample metadata nearly always contained a de-identified subject ID, COVID-19 status, age in years and sex. Where available, HLA class I and class II types were obtained from metadata supplied by the sample provider rather than from assay-based typing.

What the authors observed across the whole study: How much clinical and demographic metadata was included differed by source and by participant, and the metadata was provided uncurated.

In Seattle, one collaborating source enrolled patients while the infection was active and tracked those patients longitudinally over the course of disease. Collaborating institutions collected whole blood in K2EDTA tubes following their own protocols. For TCRbeta analysis, collaborators shipped samples in one of three forms: frozen whole blood, isolated PBMCs, or DNA extracted from either of those sample types. Comment on this clone: Its antigen is currently not known. No clone much larger than this one lies a single base away; base qualities are absent.

TCRbeta CDR3 regions were amplified from genomic DNA using the immunoSEQ Assay, a bias-controlled multiplex PCR. Turning to the authors' computational methods: The number of nucleated cells in each sample was estimated by amplification of reference gene primers within the assay. To quantify the absolute abundance of each unique TCRbeta CDR3 rearrangement, sequence reads were collapsed and filtered. Productive Simpson clonality was computed per sample as the square root of Simpson's diversity index over productive rearrangements. The table was pulled from immuneACCESS by TCRdb, which kept in-frame rearrangements only. Such tables lose some clones; where checked, under half of the loss comes from unresolved V genes, and the rest has no known cause. The V and J calls and clone size were taken over from that table, and D and trimming were inferred from the DNA. The sample data list hundreds of thousands of clones, and around 90% of these were observed just once. The top ten clones comprise 0.7% to 1% of the sample.

The CDR3 numbers 13 residues from cysteine through phenylalanine. Just the 39-base CDR3 DNA is kept, in frame starting at base 1. Trimming removed 8 bases from V and 4 bases from J; the gene matches leave 7 bases unexplained. Reading the germline V gene gives CDR1 SNHLY and CDR2 FYNNEI. The source material was peripheral blood. This chain joins TRBV2 to TRBJ1-2; TRBD1 fits 7 bases in the junction. This sequence was found in a man younger than 35 with COVID-19, enrolled during active disease. The encoded CDR3 is CASVGTDFYGYTF. The nucleotide sequence reads as follows: TGTGCCAGCGTGGGGACAGATTTCTATGGCTACACCTTC.